The 10 T cell receptor beta chains below were found in one sample sequenced in a study of control samples from healthy donors and cancer patients. The assay was immunoSEQ multiplex PCR, and TCRdb's table has in-frame clones only and misses some. The data show over 150,000 clones, 90% to 95% seen once. Material for sequencing was blood. The receptor source for this set is a woman aged 18-29 years in good health.

The chain is built from TRBV6-5 and TRBJ2-7, with 7 nucleotides matching TRBD1. Looked up from germline, CDR1 is MNHEY and CDR2 is SVGAGI. V was pared by 2 bases and J by 3 bases, with 4 bases of the junction left unmatched. CDR3 length equals 14 residues. CDR3 DNA: TGTGCCAGCAGTTACACGACAGGGTTCTACGAGCAGTACTTC. This sequence encodes CASSYTTGFYEQYF.

The sample holds one count of this clone. The rearrangement links TRBV4-1 to TRBJ1-2, with TRBD1 matching over 8 bases. V lost 1 base, J lost 8 bases, and 9 bases stayed unmatched. The CDR3 contains 15 residues. CDR1 MGHRA and CDR2 YSYEKL come from the germline V gene. CDR3 in amino acids: CASSQVWTGRGGYTF. Written as DNA, the CDR3 is TGCGCCAGCAGCCAAGTCTGGACAGGGCGGGGCGGCTACACCTTC.

This sequence joins TRBV24-1 and TRBJ1-1, with D uncertain. Trimming took 2 bases from V and 13 from J, leaving 13 bases between them. CDR1 KGHDR and CDR2 SFDVKD come from the germline V gene. The CDR3 runs 12 residues. CDR3 amino acids: CATSDSPPQVFF. For the CDR3, the DNA is TGTGCCACCAGTGATTCCCCCCCGCAAGTTTTCTTT.

The CDR3 spells CASSPRDLTDTQYF. The CDR3 DNA reads TGTGCCAGCAGCCCGCGGGACCTAACAGATACGCAGTATTTT. The chain is built from TRBV3-1 (or the pseudogene TRBV3-2) and TRBJ2-3; D might be TRBD2 (6 bases). Trimming shortened V by 4 bases and J by 3 bases, and 11 bases separated the two germline ends. CDR3 length: 14 amino acids. Looked up from germline, CDR1 is LGHDT and CDR2 is YNNKEL (reference sequence).

V is TRBV3-1 (or the pseudogene TRBV3-2) and J is TRBJ2-3; 10 bases map to TRBD1. The CDR3 totals 19 residues. Trimming cost V 4 bases and J 9 bases; bases outside gene matches: 22. Per germline, CDR1 LGHDT and CDR2 YNNKEL (reference sequence). The CDR3 region has the DNA TGTGCCAGCAGCCGAACAAGTTCGCCGGGACAGGGGCCCCTTGGGACGCAGTATTTT. It specifies CASSRTSSPGQGPLGTQYF.

The chain couples TRBV7-2 to TRBJ2-1; TRBD2 agrees at 8 bases. Losses at the gene ends were 3 bases for V and 3 bases for J; bases not matched to a gene: 7. Germline CDR1 reads SGHTA; CDR2 reads FQGNSA. CDR3 length: 16 residues. This CDR3 is CASSFLGRAIYNEQFF. DNA of the CDR3: TGTGCCAGCAGCTTTCTCGGGAGGGCTATCTACAATGAGCAGTTCTTC.

V gene TRBV7-9 combines with J gene TRBJ1-1, with D possibly matching TRBD1 (6 bases). Per germline, CDR1 SEHNR and CDR2 FQNEAQ (reference sequence). V lost 4 bases to trimming and J lost 5 bases, with 14 bases between them. The CDR3 runs to 14 residues. This CDR3 is CASSSRTQGTEAFF. The CDR3 region has the DNA TGTGCCAGCAGCTCGCGGACCCAGGGGACTGAAGCTTTCTTT. Complete variable domain (other parts from reference TRBV7-9 and TRBJ1-1): DTGVSQNPRHKITKRGQNVTFRCDPISEHNRLYWYRQTLGQGPEFLTYFQNEAQLEKSRLLSDRFSAERPKGSFSTLEIQRTEQGDSAMYLCASSSRTQGTEAFFGQGTRLTVV.

The genes are TRBV29-1 and TRBJ2-7; D uncertain. V was trimmed by 6 bases and J by 0 bases, leaving 15 bases between them. Germline V gives CDR1 SQVTM, CDR2 ANQGSEA. The CDR3 totals 14 residues. CDR3 sequence: CSVRRLADSYEQYF. The CDR3 region has the DNA TGCAGCGTCCGCAGACTCGCAGACTCCTACGAGCAGTACTTC.

V is TRBV18 and J is TRBJ1-1, with unresolved D. Germline CDR1 is KGHSH and CDR2 is LQKENI. V shed 1 base and J shed 3 bases, with 12 bases lying between them. The CDR3 covers 15 residues. The CDR3 loop is CASSPRSGLDTEAFF. The CDR3 bases are TGTGCCAGCTCACCACGGTCAGGACTGGACACTGAAGCTTTCTTT.

The V call is TRBV27, the J call TRBJ1-5; no definite D call. V was shortened by 2 bases and J by 3 bases, with 14 bases between the two germline ends. Germline loops: CDR1 MNHEY, CDR2 SMNVEV (reference sequence). This CDR3 spans 16 amino acids. CDR3 in DNA: TGTGCCAGCAGTTTAAGGGCAGGCCTAGTCAATCAGCCCCAGCATTTT. Its translation is CASSLRAGLVNQPQHF.